The present entry profiles one T cell receptor beta chain with its context. Its antigen is currently unknown. The PCR had 60 Vbeta and 13 Jbeta primers. Original data processing: There were 80 million or so unique TCR beta chains by a later count, and 10 million to 12 million of them were shared. The repertoire was sequenced with immunoSEQ multiplex PCR; TCRdb's copy has only in-frame clones and lacks some. That table supplies the V and J calls and clone size; D and trimming were determined from the DNA. The sample contains 170,000 or so clones, roughly 81% of which appear only once. These data come from a study of cytomegalovirus exposure and HLA in healthy donors. General study points: Most TCR sequences showed up rarely, but some public TCRs showed up in many donors. The CMV antigen specificity of a few CMV-associated chains was confirmed through in vitro analysis.

Trimming removed 1 base from V and 8 bases from J; junction bases left unmatched: 10. CDR1 MGHRA and CDR2 YSYEKL come from the germline V gene. The CDR3 sequence is 16 residues long. Sequenced material: PBMCs. This receptor was obtained from a girl aged 5-17 years in good health and CMV-seropositive. The chain employs TRBV4-1 and TRBJ1-3; TRBD1 matches at 8 bases. In nucleotides, the CDR3 is TGCGCCAGCAGCCAAGGGGTGGACAGGGCCTTGGACACCATATATTTT. It is translated as CASSQGVDRALDTIYF.